This TCR beta chain comes out of a study of shared clonotypes between healthy human individuals. Study-wide findings and caveats: Naive subsets typically showed greater estimated richness than memory subsets.

Trimming left V 5 bases short and J 0 bases short, with 11 bases between. CDR1 is SQVTM and CDR2 is ANQGSEA in the germline V gene. This CDR3 contains 13 residues. Authors' analysis steps: Quality scores were absent from the junction-only immunoSEQ sequences, so filtering differed. TCRdb keeps only in-frame clones here, not all; method: immunoSEQ multiplex PCR. V and J calls and clone size follow that table, whereas D and trimming were derived from the DNA. Counted here are 2 million to 3 million clones, under 95% occurring once; the ten biggest clones make up approximately 0.35%. A word on this clone: Its specificity is not known.

CD45RA+ naive and CD45RA-negative memory subsets were separated from CD4+ cells. V is TRBV29-1 and J is TRBJ2-7; D is unresolved. The sequence came from a man aged 18 to 29 in good health. Some clones in this sample may be carry-over from other donors' samples. The sample was naive CD4+ T cells from PBMCs. The subset denotes: CD45RA+ positively selected. The CDR3 DNA reads TGCAGCGTTCGGTCCGAAGGCTCCTACGAGCAGTACTTC. Residues: CSVRSEGSYEQYF.